These 32 T cell receptor beta chains were all obtained from the same sample, sequenced in a study of blood T cell repertoires in COVID-19. Clones were read by immunoSEQ multiplex PCR, and TCRdb kept only the in-frame ones, dropping some. The sample yields 150,000 or so clones, around 85% seen once. The material sequenced was peripheral blood. The receptors derive from a man aged 55 to 69 with acute or convalescent COVID-19.

This chain uses TRBV4-1 with TRBJ1-2, with 7 bases matching TRBD1. V was pared by 0 bases and J by 5 bases, with 12 bases of the junction left unmatched. Germline CDR1 is MGHRA and CDR2 is YSYEKL. The CDR3 totals 17 residues. This chain's CDR3 is CASSQDGGTWDRYGYTF. The CDR3 DNA reads as TGCGCCAGCAGCCAAGATGGGGGGACTTGGGACAGATATGGCTACACCTTC.

To note about this clone: A junction end diverges from the germline sequence, so it may reflect a read error. The rearrangement uses TRBV5-1 and TRBJ2-1, with no clear D. The CDR3 runs 14 residues. Germline V gives CDR1 SGHRS, CDR2 YFSETQ. The CDR3 loop is CASSPDERYSEQFF. The CDR3 DNA reads as TGCGCCAGCAGCCCCGACGAACGGTACAGTGAGCAGTTCTTC.

This sequence joins TRBV9 and TRBJ2-7; 11 nucleotides match TRBD2. In germline, CDR1 is SGDLS, CDR2 YYNGEE. The CDR3 extends over 17 amino acids. J gave up 2 bases and V 4 bases, and 11 bases lay outside the gene matches. The CDR3 DNA is TGTGCCAGCAGCCCCCAGGGGGTAGCGGGAGGGCCCTACGAGCAGTACTTC. Translation gives CASSPQGVAGGPYEQYF.

Comment on this clone: Different DNA sequences within this sample yield the same CDR3. This chain connects TRBV27 to TRBJ1-5, with TRBD1 matching over 7 bases. The V gene's germline CDR1 is MNHEY and CDR2 SMNVEV (reference sequence). The CDR3 consists of 14 residues. V dropped 5 bases and J dropped 1; count of bases not matched to a gene: 2. CDR3 sequence (DNA): TGTGCCAGCAGTCGGACAGGCAGCAATCAGCCCCAGCATTTT. Translating gives CASSRTGSNQPQHF.

This rearrangement joins TRBV5-1 to TRBJ2-7, with 8 bases fitting TRBD2. The J segment lost 1 base and the V segment lost 0 bases, leaving 3 bases of the junction unmatched. Germline assignment: CDR1 SGHRS and CDR2 YFSETQ. The CDR3 length is 15 residues. The CDR3 loop is CASSLAPSGSYEQYF. CDR3 nucleotides: TGCGCCAGCAGCTTGGCTCCTAGCGGGTCCTACGAGCAGTACTTC.

The V call is TRBV7-9, the J call TRBJ2-3; D may be TRBD2 (6 bases). CDR1 and CDR2 (germline): SEHNR, FQNEAQ (reference sequence). This CDR3 contains 11 residues. The germline V and J ends were trimmed by 8 bases and 10 bases, with 13 bases remaining between them. The CDR3: CASGGIMSQYF. The CDR3 DNA reads as TGTGCCAGCGGGGGGATTATGTCGCAGTATTTT. The full variable domain, with the rest looked up from reference TRBV7-9 and TRBJ2-3, is DTGVSQNPRHKITKRGQNVTFRCDPISEHNRLYWYRQTLGQGPEFLTYFQNEAQLEKSRLLSDRFSAERPKGSFSTLEIQRTEQGDSAMYLCASGGIMSQYFGPGTRLTVL.

V gene TRBV7-3 combines with J gene TRBJ2-2; perhaps TRBD1 as D (6 bases). CDR1 and CDR2 (germline): SGHTA, FQGTGA. Trimming shortened V by 1 base and J by 4 bases, and 13 bases separated the two germline ends. This CDR3 spans 16 amino acids. The CDR3 DNA follows: TGTGCCAGCAGCTTAAATGGGGGCTCGGTCACCGGGGAGCTGTTTTTT. It is translated as CASSLNGGSVTGELFF.

The chain recombines TRBV7-9 with TRBJ2-1; 12 nucleotides align to TRBD2. The CDR3 runs 18 residues. Trimming at V came to 5 bases and at J to 4 bases, leaving 12 bases not matched to a gene. Germline lookup yields CDR1 SEHNR and CDR2 FQNEAQ (reference sequence). The CDR3 is CASSQQIRLAGVYNEQFF. For the CDR3, the DNA is TGTGCCAGCAGCCAACAGATTAGACTAGCGGGAGTGTACAATGAGCAGTTCTTC.

This clone appeared a single time. The V gene is TRBV6-5, the J gene TRBJ1-5; D not certain. V gave up 6 bases and J gave up 0 bases, with 6 bases separating them. The CDR3 sequence is 13 residues long. Germline V CDR1 and CDR2: MNHEY, SVGAGI. CDR3 coding DNA: TGTGCCAGCAGACTCGATAGCAATCAGCCCCAGCATTTT. It codes for CASRLDSNQPQHF.

This chain joins TRBV3-1 (or the pseudogene TRBV3-2) and TRBJ1-6; 7 bases fit TRBD1. This CDR3 region has 16 residues. Germline V gene lookup returns CDR1 LGHDT and CDR2 YNNKEL (reference sequence). The junction had 7 bases not matched to a gene; V was cut back by 3 bases and J by 5 bases. The CDR3 coding sequence is TGTGCCAGCAGCCACAGAAGGGGGCGGAATAATTCACCCCTCCACTTT. This codes for CASSHRRGRNNSPLHF.

The chain links TRBV5-5 to TRBJ2-3, with D perhaps TRBD2 (6 bases). The CDR3 spans 16 residues. The germline V gene has CDR1 SGHKS and CDR2 YYEKEE (reference sequence). Trimming took 3 bases from V and 3 from J, leaving 17 bases between them. The CDR3 sequence: CASSWREAGSTDTQYF. The DNA for the CDR3 is TGTGCCAGCAGCTGGAGGGAGGCCGGCTCTACAGATACGCAGTATTTT.

The chain joins TRBV2 to TRBJ1-2; 7 bases line up with TRBD1. This CDR3 has 12 residues. V trimming: 6 bases; J trimming: 8 bases; junction bases outside the gene matches: 6. Germline CDR1 SNHLY, CDR2 FYNNEI. The CDR3 region has the DNA TGTGCCAGCAGGACAGGGATGGGAGGCTACACCTTC. As protein: CASRTGMGGYTF.

The gene calls are TRBV2 and TRBJ2-3; the D gene is possibly TRBD2 (6 bases). This CDR3 is built from 15 residues. Germline V gene lookup returns CDR1 SNHLY and CDR2 FYNNEI. Trimming removed 9 bases at V and 10 bases at J, with 26 bases between. Here the CDR3 reads CASHPSGLPQRAQYF. The CDR3 DNA follows: TGTGCCAGTCACCCTTCCGGGCTACCCCAGCGGGCGCAGTATTTT.

The chain is built from TRBV5-1 and TRBJ1-1, with D possibly TRBD1 on 5 matching bases. Germline assignment: CDR1 SGHRS and CDR2 YFSETQ. The CDR3 is 14 residues long. The V end was cut by 4 bases, the J end by 5 bases, with 15 bases between. This CDR3 is CASSGLGGGTEAFF. As DNA, the CDR3 is TGCGCCAGCAGCGGATTGGGGGGAGGGACTGAAGCTTTCTTT.

The chain uses TRBV2 and TRBJ1-1, with 11 bases matching TRBD1. Germline V gene data show CDR1 as SNHLY and CDR2 as FYNNEI. The CDR3 extends over 13 amino acids. Trimming removed 6 bases from V and 6 bases from J; junction bases left unmatched: 3. The CDR3 region is CASSGQGAAEAFF. The CDR3 DNA reads TGTGCCAGCAGCGGACAGGGGGCAGCTGAAGCTTTCTTT.

Only one count was recorded for this clone. This chain links TRBV7-3 with TRBJ2-3, with D maybe TRBD2 (5 bases). Germline CDR1 and CDR2: SGHTA and FQGTGA. There are 14 residues in the CDR3. Trimming took 5 bases from V and 4 from J, leaving 13 bases between them. The CDR3 coding sequence is TGTGCCAGCAGCCGACGCCTCGGGGCAGATACGCAGTATTTT. Protein sequence: CASSRRLGADTQYF. Full variable domain (outside the CDR3, taken from reference TRBV7-3 and TRBJ2-3): GAGVSQTPSNKVTEKGKYVELRCDPISGHTALYWYRQSLGQGPEFLIYFQGTGAADDSGLPNDRFFAVRPEGSVSTLKIQRTERGDSAVYLCASSRRLGADTQYFGPGTRLTVL.

Comments on this clone: A read error may account for a junction end that differs from germline. The chain combines TRBV7-7 with TRBJ1-5; D is perhaps TRBD1 (5 bases). Germline loops: CDR1 SSHAT, CDR2 FNYEAQ (reference sequence). This CDR3 is 16 amino acids long. Written as DNA, the CDR3 is TGTGCTAGCAGCTTGGACGGAGGGGTTGGCAATCAGCCCCAGCATTTT. This translates into CASSLDGGVGNQPQHF.

This clone was counted at least ten times. The rearrangement joins TRBV9 to TRBJ1-1, with D perhaps TRBD1 (5 bases). The germline V gene has CDR1 SGDLS and CDR2 YYNGEE. This CDR3 spans 14 amino acids. V shed 4 bases and J shed 2 bases, with 12 bases lying between them. The DNA of the CDR3 is TGTGCCAGCAGCCTCCAGGGCTCTAACACTGAAGCTTTCTTT. Translation: CASSLQGSNTEAFF.

This chain joins TRBV3-1 (or the pseudogene TRBV3-2) and TRBJ2-7; D might be TRBD2 (5 bases). The CDR3 totals 12 residues. Per germline, CDR1 LGHDT and CDR2 YNNKEL (reference sequence). V was trimmed by 4 bases and J by 3 bases, leaving 7 bases between them. CDR3 coding DNA: TGTGCCAGCAGCCGGACTTACTACGAGCAGTACTTC. This codes for CASSRTYYEQYF.

As DNA, the CDR3 is TGTGCCAGCAGCTCGGCCGGGACAGGGCTTCGCACCTTC. Protein sequence: CASSSAGTGLRTF. The V and J genes are TRBV7-9 and TRBJ1-2, with 9 bases identical to TRBD1. The CDR3 spans 13 residues. CDR1 is SEHNR, CDR2 FQNEAQ, per germline (reference sequence). Losses at the gene ends were 4 bases for V and 13 bases for J; bases not matched to a gene: 10. Drawing the rest from reference TRBV7-9 and TRBJ1-2, the complete variable domain is DTGVSQNPRHKITKRGQNVTFRCDPISEHNRLYWYRQTLGQGPEFLTYFQNEAQLEKSRLLSDRFSAERPKGSFSTLEIQRTEQGDSAMYLCASSSAGTGLRTFGSGTRLTVV.

This chain links TRBV30 with TRBJ2-7; a weak D match, TRBD1 (5 bases). The CDR3 sequence is 13 residues long. V dropped 2 bases and J dropped 9 bases, with 17 bases sitting between them. From germline, CDR1 is GTSNPN and CDR2 SVGIG (reference sequence). The CDR3 nucleotides are TGTGCCTGGAGTAGACAGCCAGCCCGACGGCAGTACTTC. Its translation is CAWSRQPARRQYF.

This clone was seen a handful of times. The gene calls are TRBV4-2 and TRBJ2-3; maybe TRBD2 (6 bases). This CDR3 has 16 amino acids. CDR1 is LGHNA, CDR2 YNFKEQ, per germline. Trimming cost V 0 bases and J 4 bases, with 14 bases left between them. CDR3 amino acids: CASSQDYGRDADTQYF. DNA for the CDR3: TGTGCCAGCAGCCAAGATTACGGGAGAGACGCAGATACGCAGTATTTT.

The gene calls are TRBV29-1 and TRBJ2-2; 7 bases match TRBD1. CDR3 size: 14 residues. Germline-derived CDR1 and CDR2 are SQVTM and ANQGSEA. V gave up 6 bases and J gave up 4 bases; unmatched junction bases: 8. The CDR3 sequence is CSVRGQLSTGELFF. The DNA for the CDR3 is TGCAGCGTGAGGGGACAGCTGAGCACCGGGGAGCTGTTTTTT.

The chain joins TRBV7-9 to TRBJ1-4; unclear D gene. CDR3 length: 14 amino acids. Germline lookup yields CDR1 SEHNR and CDR2 FQNEAQ (reference sequence). V was shortened by 2 bases and J by 3 bases, with 7 bases between the two germline ends. The CDR3 is CASSLPRANEKLFF. In DNA, the CDR3 is TGTGCCAGCAGCTTACCACGGGCTAATGAAAAACTGTTTTTT.

The rearrangement joins TRBV6-4 to TRBJ1-1; TRBD1 is a possible D gene (5 bases). CDR3 length: 13 amino acids. Between the trimmed V and J ends, which lost 4 bases and 1 base, there was a span of 7 bases. Germline loops: CDR1 MRHNA, CDR2 SNTAGT. The CDR3 loop is CASSVDRNTEAFF. The CDR3, as DNA: TGTGCCAGCAGTGTAGACAGGAACACTGAAGCTTTCTTT.

This clone was picked up one time. This chain joins TRBV12-3 or TRBV12-4 and TRBJ2-7; TRBD1 might be the D (6 bases). The CDR3 has 12 amino acids. Trimming took off 6 bases at V and 4 bases at J, with 10 bases between the two ends. CDR3 sequence (DNA): TGTGCCAGCAGCTCCGGACAGTACGAGCAGTACTTC. As protein: CASSSGQYEQYF.

The rearrangement joins TRBV9 to TRBJ2-1; 8 bases match TRBD2. After removal of 0 bases from V and 8 bases from J, the junction contained 4 bases not matched to a gene. The length of the CDR3 is 14 residues. Germline V lookup: CDR1 SGDLS, CDR2 YYNGEE. The DNA of the CDR3 is TGTGCCAGCAGCGTAGCGGCGGGGGGCCATGAGCAGTTCTTC. Translated: CASSVAAGGHEQFF.

The chain couples TRBV2 to TRBJ1-6, with no clear D. V shed 7 bases and J shed 6 bases, with 19 bases lying between them. Germline CDR1 reads SNHLY; CDR2 reads FYNNEI. This CDR3 comprises 16 residues. CDR3 protein: CASNHLGGVSNSPLHF. CDR3 in DNA: TGTGCCAGCAACCACCTCGGCGGGGTTAGTAATTCACCCCTCCACTTT. The full variable domain, its missing parts supplied by reference TRBV2 and TRBJ1-6, is EPEVTQTPSHQVTQMGQEVILRCVPISNHLYFYWYRQILGQKVEFLVSFYNNEISEKSEIFDDQFSVERPDGSNFTLKIRSTKLEDSAMYFCASNHLGGVSNSPLHFGNGTRLTVT.

The chain combines TRBV5-1 with TRBJ1-2, with 11 bases identical to TRBD1. The CDR3 length is 17 residues. V was clipped by 5 bases and J by 5 bases; unmatched bases: 14. CDR1 is SGHRS and CDR2 is YFSETQ in the germline V gene. CDR3 protein: CASRRESGTGGIYGYTF. CDR3 coding DNA: TGCGCCAGCAGGAGGGAGTCCGGGACAGGGGGAATTTATGGCTACACCTTC.

The chain carries TRBV12-3 or TRBV12-4 and TRBJ2-5, with D possibly being TRBD2 (5 bases). The CDR3 is 13 residues long. V gave up 7 bases and J gave up 5 bases, with 14 bases separating them. The CDR3 coding sequence is TGTGCCAGCACCCGACCGCGAGGGGAGACCCAGTACTTC. This gives the protein CASTRPRGETQYF.

The chain combines TRBV12-3 or TRBV12-4 with TRBJ2-1, with a tentative D call TRBD2 (6 bases). The V end lost 7 bases, the J end lost 8 bases, and 12 bases lay between the germline ends. CDR3 length: 12 amino acids. CDR3 bases: TGTGCCAGCACCCGGGACTCGGATGAGCAGTTCTTC. It codes for CASTRDSDEQFF.

This clone was counted a single time. The chain has TRBV27 and TRBJ1-5, with D unclear. Per germline, CDR1 MNHEY and CDR2 SMNVEV (reference sequence). The germline V and J ends were trimmed by 3 bases and 2 bases, with 14 bases remaining between them. The CDR3 has 16 residues. CDR3 sequence: CASSLVSGVGNQPQHF. The CDR3 nucleotides read TGTGCCAGCAGTTTGGTGTCCGGGGTTGGCAATCAGCCCCAGCATTTT.